This entry is about one T cell receptor (beta chain). Its target is unknown. PCR amplification relied on 60 Vbeta primers (plus 13 Jbeta primers). TCRdb's copy holds only in-frame clones and misses some; the assay was immunoSEQ multiplex PCR. The table records around 150,000 clones, 80% to 85% of them present only once. The CDR3 is 15 residues long. V shed 4 bases and J shed 0 bases, with 8 bases lying between them. Germline CDR1 SGHDT, CDR2 YYEEEE. The sample belongs to a study of cytomegalovirus exposure and HLA in healthy donors. Across the whole study: Researchers previously reported finding some 110 million unique TCR beta sequences from 170 million or so T cells.

Study-wide findings and caveats: A link between a missense DCLRE1C variant and TCR beta V- and J-gene trimming emerged from a later analysis.

The chain couples TRBV5-6 to TRBJ2-6; the D gene is possibly TRBD2 (6 bases). The sequence was collected from a woman in her forties or fifties in good health and CMV-seropositive. Material: PBMCs. The CDR3 loop is CASSPGASGANVLTF. Written as DNA, the CDR3 is TGTGCCAGCAGCCCGGGAGCCTCTGGGGCCAACGTCCTGACTTTC. Filled out from reference TRBV5-6 and TRBJ2-6, the complete variable domain reads DAGVTQSPTHLIKTRGQQVTLRCSPKSGHDTVSWYQQALGQGPQFIFQYYEEEERQRGNFPDRFSGHQFPNYSSELNVNALLLGDSALYLCASSPGASGANVLTFGAGSRLTVL.